The rows below give T cell receptor beta chains drawn from one sample of a study of Graves' ophthalmopathy and Graves' hyperthyroidism. Each CDR3 protein gets one entry after TCRdb re-called the multiplex PCR reads with MiXCR. This table holds around 670,000 distinct CDR3 sequences, 40% found once. The specimen was peripheral blood. These receptor sequences come from an adult man with Graves' ophthalmopathy. CDR3s include the opening cysteine and the closing phenylalanine or tryptophan. The D gene is left open where the match is weak. Expanded clones get a size class; other rows say once, few or many, or leave the size out.

clone_size: many; d_call: .; j_call: TRBJ1-4; v_call: TRBV29-1; cdr3_aa: CSVVGFREKLFF; cdr3_nt: TGCAGCGTTGTTGGGTTCAGGGAAAAACTGTTTTTT
clone_size: few; d_call: TRBD2; j_call: TRBJ2-7; v_call: TRBV5-1; cdr3_aa: CASSSSLGLAGGVYEQYF; cdr3_nt: TGTGCCAGCAGCTCCTCCCTGGGGCTAGCGGGGGGCGTCTACGAGCAGTACTTC
clone_size: many; d_call: TRBD1; j_call: TRBJ1-5; v_call: TRBV19; cdr3_aa: CAGAGQGAGQPQHF; cdr3_nt: TGTGCCGGGGCAGGACAGGGGGCAGGTCAGCCCCAGCATTTT
clone_size: .; d_call: .; j_call: TRBJ1-3; v_call: TRBV29-1; cdr3_aa: CSAPDPGNTIYF; cdr3_nt: TGCAGCGCCCCGGACCCTGGAAACACCATATATTTT
clone_size: .; d_call: .; j_call: TRBJ1-2; v_call: TRBV10-3; cdr3_aa: CAISEIPGIGYTF; cdr3_nt: TGTGCCATCAGTGAAATCCCAGGGATTGGCTACACCTTC
clone_size: few; d_call: .; j_call: TRBJ1-1; v_call: TRBV20-1; cdr3_aa: CSAGGGGTEAFF; cdr3_nt: TGCAGTGCTGGCGGGGGGGGGACTGAAGCTTTCTTT
clone_size: .; d_call: TRBD1; j_call: TRBJ1-1; v_call: TRBV5-8; cdr3_aa: CASSTGGAYTEAFF; cdr3_nt: TGTGCCAGCAGCACAGGGGGCGCCTACACTGAAGCTTTCTTT
clone_size: many; d_call: TRBD1; j_call: TRBJ1-2; v_call: TRBV10-3; cdr3_aa: CAISADREYGYTF; cdr3_nt: TGTGCCATCAGTGCGGACAGGGAGTATGGCTACACCTTC
clone_size: .; d_call: TRBD1; j_call: TRBJ1-2; v_call: TRBV29-1; cdr3_aa: CSVSRDRVGGYTF; cdr3_nt: TGCAGCGTGTCCCGGGACAGGGTCGGTGGCTACACCTTC
clone_size: .; d_call: TRBD1; j_call: TRBJ2-6; v_call: TRBV29-1; cdr3_aa: CSVADRAYSGANVLTF; cdr3_nt: TGCAGCGTAGCCGACAGGGCCTACTCTGGGGCCAACGTCCTGACTTTC
clone_size: few; d_call: TRBD2; j_call: TRBJ2-7; v_call: TRBV19; cdr3_aa: CASSPPSGRYEQYF; cdr3_nt: TGTGCCAGTAGTCCTCCTAGCGGGCGCTACGAGCAGTACTTC
clone_size: .; d_call: .; j_call: TRBJ2-3; v_call: TRBV11-2; cdr3_aa: CASSLGRTDTQYF; cdr3_nt: TGTGCCAGCAGCTTAGGTCGGACAGATACGCAGTATTTT
clone_size: few; d_call: .; j_call: TRBJ1-1; v_call: TRBV20-1; cdr3_aa: CRASRAGRYLNTEAFF; cdr3_nt: TGCAGGGCTAGTAGGGCAGGACGCTACCTGAACACTGAAGCTTTCTTT
clone_size: few; d_call: TRBD1; j_call: TRBJ2-6; v_call: TRBV20-1; cdr3_aa: CSAPDRALHSGANVLTF; cdr3_nt: TGCAGTGCTCCAGACAGGGCCCTGCACTCTGGGGCCAACGTCCTGACTTTC
clone_size: many; d_call: .; j_call: TRBJ2-7; v_call: TRBV29-1; cdr3_aa: CSVEDRAVSYEQYF; cdr3_nt: TGCAGCGTTGAAGATCGGGCCGTTTCCTACGAGCAGTACTTC
clone_size: many; d_call: .; j_call: TRBJ1-5; v_call: TRBV19; cdr3_aa: CASSGSGNQPQHF; cdr3_nt: TGTGCCAGTAGTGGTTCGGGAAATCAGCCCCAGCATTTT
clone_size: .; d_call: .; j_call: TRBJ1-1; v_call: TRBV7-2; cdr3_aa: CAWSVLGQEAFF; cdr3_nt: TGTGCCTGGAGTGTATTGGGACAAGAAGCTTTCTTT
clone_size: .; d_call: .; j_call: TRBJ1-5; v_call: TRBV20-1; cdr3_aa: CSAGVNQPQHF; cdr3_nt: TGCAGTGCTGGGGTCAATCAGCCCCAGCATTTT
clone_size: many; d_call: TRBD1; j_call: TRBJ1-1; v_call: TRBV7-2; cdr3_aa: CASREGQGRAEAFF; cdr3_nt: TGTGCCAGCAGGGAAGGACAGGGGCGAGCTGAAGCTTTCTTT
clone_size: few; d_call: .; j_call: TRBJ2-2; v_call: TRBV19; cdr3_aa: CASSAGRTPTGELFF; cdr3_nt: TGTGCCAGTAGTGCTGGACGCACTCCGACCGGGGAGCTGTTTTTT
clone_size: few; d_call: .; j_call: TRBJ2-7; v_call: TRBV12-3/TRBV12-4; cdr3_aa: CASSLDNLPSYEQYF; cdr3_nt: TGTGCCAGCAGTTTAGATAACTTGCCCTCCTACGAGCAGTACTTC
clone_size: .; d_call: .; j_call: TRBJ1-6; v_call: TRBV10-3; cdr3_aa: CATRDEPNSPLHF; cdr3_nt: TGTGCCACCAGGGACGAGCCTAATTCACCCCTCCACTTT
clone_size: many; d_call: .; j_call: TRBJ1-2; v_call: TRBV6-5; cdr3_aa: CASWEGGEGYTF; cdr3_nt: TGTGCCTCGTGGGAGGGGGGAGAGGGCTACACCTTC
clone_size: .; d_call: TRBD1; j_call: TRBJ2-6; v_call: TRBV7-9; cdr3_aa: CASSRSAGGGGANVLTF; cdr3_nt: TGTGCCAGCAGCCGTTCGGCAGGGGGCGGTGGGGCCAACGTCCTGACTTTC
clone_size: few; d_call: .; j_call: TRBJ2-2; v_call: TRBV9; cdr3_aa: CASSVAGVNTGELFF; cdr3_nt: TGTGCCAGCAGCGTTGCAGGGGTTAACACCGGGGAGCTGTTTTTT
clone_size: once; d_call: TRBD1; j_call: TRBJ2-3; v_call: TRBV19; cdr3_aa: CASSITGASTDTQYF; cdr3_nt: TGTGCCAGTAGTATAACAGGGGCTAGCACAGATACGCAGTATTTT
clone_size: .; d_call: TRBD2; j_call: TRBJ2-7; v_call: TRBV9; cdr3_aa: CASSDPTSGASYEQYF; cdr3_nt: TGTGCCAGCAGTGACCCGACTAGCGGGGCCTCCTACGAGCAGTACTTC
clone_size: .; d_call: .; j_call: TRBJ2-4; v_call: TRBV7-9; cdr3_aa: CASSHGFSNQYF; cdr3_nt: TGTGCCAGCAGTCACGGGTTTAGCAATCAGTACTTC
clone_size: few; d_call: .; j_call: TRBJ1-4; v_call: TRBV7-8; cdr3_aa: CASRGPGEKLFF; cdr3_nt: TGTGCCAGCAGGGGGCCTGGTGAAAAACTGTTTTTT
clone_size: many; d_call: .; j_call: TRBJ2-5; v_call: TRBV19; cdr3_aa: CASSSPFGTETQYF; cdr3_nt: TGTGCCAGTAGTTCCCCCTTTGGGACGGAGACCCAGTACTTC
clone_size: .; d_call: .; j_call: TRBJ1-1; v_call: TRBV9; cdr3_aa: CASSSDIGNTEAFF; cdr3_nt: TGTGCCAGCAGCTCGGACATTGGGAACACTGAAGCTTTCTTT
clone_size: few; d_call: .; j_call: TRBJ1-5; v_call: TRBV6-1; cdr3_aa: CASSADRYNQPQHF; cdr3_nt: TGTGCCAGCAGTGCGGACAGATACAATCAGCCCCAGCATTTT
clone_size: many; d_call: .; j_call: TRBJ2-5; v_call: TRBV7-2; cdr3_aa: CASSFRQETQYF; cdr3_nt: TGTGCCAGCAGCTTCAGGCAAGAGACCCAGTACTTC
clone_size: once; d_call: TRBD1; j_call: TRBJ1-2; v_call: TRBV10-3; cdr3_aa: CAISESWTGERNYGYTF; cdr3_nt: TGTGCCATCAGTGAGTCGTGGACAGGGGAAAGGAACTATGGCTACACCTTC
clone_size: .; d_call: .; j_call: TRBJ1-2; v_call: TRBV7-2; cdr3_aa: CASSLAGGHGYTF; cdr3_nt: TGTGCCAGCAGCTTAGCCGGGGGACATGGCTACACCTTC
clone_size: many; d_call: .; j_call: TRBJ2-7; v_call: TRBV10-3; cdr3_aa: CAISGGAVTYEQYF; cdr3_nt: TGTGCCATCAGTGGCGGGGCAGTGACCTACGAGCAGTACTTC
clone_size: .; d_call: .; j_call: TRBJ2-5; v_call: TRBV7-2; cdr3_aa: CASSLTSAKETQYF; cdr3_nt: TGTGCCAGCAGCTTAACTTCAGCTAAAGAGACCCAGTACTTC
clone_size: many; d_call: .; j_call: TRBJ1-5; v_call: TRBV29-1; cdr3_aa: CSVETGGGQPQHF; cdr3_nt: TGCAGCGTCGAGACAGGAGGTGGTCAGCCCCAGCATTTT
clone_size: .; d_call: .; j_call: TRBJ1-2; v_call: TRBV7-9; cdr3_aa: CAGSLGPGTNYGYTF; cdr3_nt: TGTGCCGGCAGCTTAGGGCCCGGAACGAACTATGGCTACACCTTC
clone_size: many; d_call: TRBD1; j_call: TRBJ1-1; v_call: TRBV15; cdr3_aa: CATSRGQGGGTEAFF; cdr3_nt: TGTGCCACCAGCAGGGGACAGGGAGGGGGCACTGAAGCTTTCTTT
clone_size: .; d_call: .; j_call: TRBJ2-7; v_call: TRBV20-1; cdr3_aa: CSANRAGYEQYF; cdr3_nt: TGCAGTGCTAACAGGGCTGGCTACGAGCAGTACTTC
clone_size: many; d_call: .; j_call: TRBJ1-3; v_call: TRBV10-3; cdr3_aa: CAIIAGNTIYF; cdr3_nt: TGTGCCATCATCGCCGGAAACACCATATATTTT
clone_size: .; d_call: .; j_call: TRBJ2-3; v_call: TRBV9; cdr3_aa: CASSQATDTQYF; cdr3_nt: TGTGCCAGCAGCCAAGCAACAGATACGCAGTATTTT
clone_size: .; d_call: TRBD2; j_call: TRBJ2-1; v_call: TRBV14; cdr3_aa: CASSQKREGSYNEQFF; cdr3_nt: TGTGCCAGCAGCCAGAAGCGGGAGGGTTCCTACAATGAGCAGTTCTTC
clone_size: .; d_call: .; j_call: TRBJ2-2; v_call: TRBV19; cdr3_aa: CASSTLHGELFF; cdr3_nt: TGTGCCAGTAGTACCCTACACGGGGAGCTGTTTTTT
clone_size: .; d_call: TRBD1; j_call: TRBJ1-5; v_call: TRBV24-1; cdr3_aa: CATSDRTGTGDQPQHF; cdr3_nt: TGTGCCACCAGTGACCGTACCGGGACAGGGGATCAGCCCCAGCATTTT
clone_size: .; d_call: .; j_call: TRBJ1-1; v_call: TRBV12-3/TRBV12-4; cdr3_aa: CASSQVRDTEAFF; cdr3_nt: TGTGCCAGTTCCCAAGTTAGGGACACTGAAGCTTTCTTT
clone_size: many; d_call: .; j_call: TRBJ1-1; v_call: TRBV19; cdr3_aa: CASRYGKNTEAFF; cdr3_nt: TGTGCCAGTAGGTATGGAAAGAACACTGAAGCTTTCTTT
clone_size: many; d_call: .; j_call: TRBJ1-1; v_call: TRBV2; cdr3_aa: CASSQDQLEAFF; cdr3_nt: TGTGCCAGCAGCCAGGACCAACTTGAAGCTTTCTTT
clone_size: few; d_call: .; j_call: TRBJ1-1; v_call: TRBV27; cdr3_aa: CASSFIGTEAFF; cdr3_nt: TGTGCCAGCAGTTTTATAGGCACTGAAGCTTTCTTT
clone_size: many; d_call: .; j_call: TRBJ2-7; v_call: TRBV7-9; cdr3_aa: CASSRQSGHEQYF; cdr3_nt: TGTGCCAGCAGCCGACAGAGCGGCCACGAGCAGTACTTC
clone_size: .; d_call: .; j_call: TRBJ1-4; v_call: TRBV7-9; cdr3_aa: CASSRSRRRDEKLFF; cdr3_nt: TGTGCCAGCAGCCGATCTCGCAGGAGGGATGAAAAACTGTTTTTT
clone_size: .; d_call: TRBD2; j_call: TRBJ2-5; v_call: TRBV20-1; cdr3_aa: CSASPSGKETQYF; cdr3_nt: TGCAGTGCCTCACCTAGCGGGAAAGAGACCCAGTACTTC
clone_size: .; d_call: .; j_call: TRBJ2-7; v_call: TRBV6-6; cdr3_aa: CASKRTEEAYEQYF; cdr3_nt: TGTGCCAGCAAAAGGACAGAAGAGGCCTACGAGCAGTACTTC
clone_size: few; d_call: .; j_call: TRBJ2-2; v_call: TRBV15; cdr3_aa: CATSRDLAGPNTGELFF; cdr3_nt: TGTGCCACCAGCAGAGATTTGGCGGGCCCGAACACCGGGGAGCTGTTTTTT
clone_size: few; d_call: .; j_call: TRBJ2-2; v_call: TRBV11-2; cdr3_aa: CASSLPLSTGELFF; cdr3_nt: TGTGCCAGCAGCTTACCCCTTTCCACCGGGGAGCTGTTTTTT
clone_size: few; d_call: .; j_call: TRBJ1-2; v_call: TRBV29-1; cdr3_aa: CSVEGTERIGGYTF; cdr3_nt: TGCAGCGTTGAAGGGACAGAACGGATCGGTGGCTACACCTTC
clone_size: many; d_call: .; j_call: TRBJ2-5; v_call: TRBV20-1; cdr3_aa: CSARDTQETQYF; cdr3_nt: TGCAGTGCACGGGACACCCAAGAGACCCAGTACTTC
clone_size: few; d_call: .; j_call: TRBJ1-1; v_call: TRBV7-9; cdr3_aa: CASSQGLLGEAFF; cdr3_nt: TGTGCCAGCAGCCAAGGACTGTTGGGTGAAGCTTTCTTT
clone_size: .; d_call: .; j_call: TRBJ2-2; v_call: TRBV7-9; cdr3_aa: CASGRELFF; cdr3_nt: TGTGCCAGCGGGAGGGAGCTGTTTTTT